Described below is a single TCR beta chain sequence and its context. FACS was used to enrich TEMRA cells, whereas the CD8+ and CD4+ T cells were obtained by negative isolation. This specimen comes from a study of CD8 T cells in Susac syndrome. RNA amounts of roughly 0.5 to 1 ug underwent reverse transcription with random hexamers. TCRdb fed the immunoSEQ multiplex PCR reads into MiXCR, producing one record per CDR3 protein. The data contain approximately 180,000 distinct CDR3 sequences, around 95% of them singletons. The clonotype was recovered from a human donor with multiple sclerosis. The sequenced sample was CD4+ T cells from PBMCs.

The CDR3 here is CASTKASVPWEQYF. In DNA, the CDR3 is TGTGCCAGCACCAAAGCGTCAGTGCCCTGGGAGCAGTACTTC. The chain combines TRBV6-5 with TRBJ2-7; D is unclear. CDR1 is MNHEY and CDR2 is SVGAGI in the germline V gene. The CDR3 has 14 residues. Trimming stripped 7 bases from V and 7 bases from J, with 20 bases between.